The T cell receptor (beta chain) under discussion was sequenced for a study of preoperative IRX-2 immunotherapy in early breast cancer. Described treatment: preoperative locoregional IRX-2 cytokine immunotherapy. Samples came from a phase Ib trial of preoperative locoregional IRX-2 cytokine immunotherapy. Trimming took 5 bases from V and 6 from J; bases not matched to a gene: 6. The CDR3 is made up of 13 amino acids. Germline V gene sequence: CDR1 WSHSY, CDR2 SAAADI. Here immunoSEQ multiplex PCR was the method, and the copy in TCRdb shows in-frame clones only, minus some. The sample records approximately 31,000 clones, about nine tenths being singletons.

Source: tumor tissue, taken after IRX-2 immunotherapy. The V and J genes are TRBV10-2 and TRBJ1-2, with 7 nucleotides matching TRBD1. The sequence was collected from a human donor with breast cancer. The CDR3 loop is CASSYRQGDGYTF. In DNA, the CDR3 is TGCGCCAGCAGTTACCGACAGGGCGATGGCTACACCTTC.